These 3 T cell receptor beta chains came from one sample sequenced in a study of prognosis after radiotherapy for stage I lung cancer (dated by TCRdb to about 2021). Sequencing was carried out with an Illumina HiSeq 3000. Two rounds of multiplex PCR on genomic DNA were used to amplify the TCR beta CDR3 region. The first PCR round used primers specific to each TRBV and TRBJ gene, and the primer sequences were filed in Chinese patent CN105087789A. The public reads were run again by TCRdb, first through fastp at Q25 and then through MiXCR, and only productive beta chains were kept. When rows share a CDR3 protein, they turn into one entry using the most common DNA and genes. Recorded for this sample are roughly 25,000 distinct CDR3 sequences; 30% of them occurred a single time. The ten biggest clones cover roughly 33% of the sample. Sequenced material: PBMCs, taken before or after stereotactic body radiation therapy (not recorded which). These receptors were collected from a donor over 45 with non-small cell lung cancer.

To note about this clonotype: A far more abundant clone sits one base away, making this likely a read error. The chain carries TRBV7-9 and TRBJ2-5; D might be TRBD1 or TRBD2, each matching 7 bases. Trimming removed 8 bases from V and 8 bases from J, with 18 bases in between. Germline CDR1 is SEHNR and CDR2 is FQNEAQ (reference sequence). This CDR3 is 13 amino acids long. The CDR3 spells CASGRGRRDTQYF. CDR3 DNA sequence: TGTGCCAGCGGGAGGGGGCGAAGAGATACCCAGTACTTC. Looking up the rest from reference TRBV7-9 and TRBJ2-5 gives the full variable domain: DTGVSQNPRHKITKRGQNVTFRCDPISEHNRLYWYRQTLGQGPEFLTYFQNEAQLEKSRLLSDRFSAERPKGSFSTLEIQRTEQGDSAMYLCASGRGRRDTQYFGPGTRLLVL.

The sample holds many counts of this clonotype. The genes are TRBV28 and TRBJ1-4; D might be TRBD1 (6 bases). The germline V and J ends were trimmed by 5 bases and 2 bases, with 9 bases remaining between them. This CDR3 region has 14 residues. Germline V lookup: CDR1 MDHEN, CDR2 SYDVKM. The CDR3 bases are TGTGCCAGCAGTCTCGGACAGACTAATGAAAAACTGTTTTTT. The encoded protein is CASSLGQTNEKLFF.

This clonotype was seen at least ten times. The chain recombines TRBV5-1 with TRBJ1-1; tentatively, D is TRBD1 (6 bases). Trimming removed 0 bases at V and 5 bases at J, with 11 bases between. This CDR3 spans 14 amino acids. Germline V gene data show CDR1 as SGHRS and CDR2 as YFSETQ. CDR3 amino acids: CASSLGGLGTEAFF. The CDR3 coding sequence is TGCGCCAGCAGCTTGGGGGGGCTGGGGACTGAAGCTTTCTTT.